The 27 T cell receptor beta chains in this list originate from one sample, sequenced in a study of cytomegalovirus exposure and HLA in healthy donors. The protocol was immunoSEQ multiplex PCR, while the TCRdb copy is restricted to in-frame clones and leaves out a portion. The data show around 200,000 clones, 65% to 85% seen once. Sequencing was carried out using PBMCs. These receptors came from a woman between 18 and 30 years old in good health and CMV-seropositive.

This chain connects TRBV9 to TRBJ2-3; 8 bases agree with TRBD1. CDR3 length: 15 residues. V shed 4 bases and J 3 bases; nucleotides not matched to a gene: 7. CDR1 is SGDLS, CDR2 YYNGEE, per germline. The chain's CDR3 is CASSPQTGETDTQYF. The DNA for the CDR3 is TGTGCCAGCAGCCCCCAGACAGGGGAAACAGATACGCAGTATTTT.

This sequence joins TRBV5-1 and TRBJ2-7; the match to TRBD1 covers 7 bases. This CDR3 is 14 amino acids long. Germline V gives CDR1 SGHRS, CDR2 YFSETQ. The V gene end was trimmed by 4 bases and the J gene end by 4 bases; junction bases not matched to a gene: 8. The CDR3 protein is CASSPSLTGYEQYF. In nucleotides, the CDR3 is TGCGCCAGCAGCCCAAGCCTGACAGGGTACGAGCAGTACTTC.

The rearrangement links TRBV5-5 to TRBJ2-7, with D possibly TRBD1 on 5 matching bases. CDR3 length: 13 residues. Looked up from germline, CDR1 is SGHKS and CDR2 is YYEKEE (reference sequence). The germline V and J ends were trimmed by 3 bases and 3 bases, with 10 bases remaining between them. The CDR3 DNA reads as TGTGCCAGCAGCTCGGACACTGGCTACGAGCAGTACTTC. This sequence encodes CASSSDTGYEQYF. The full variable domain, with the rest looked up from reference TRBV5-5 and TRBJ2-7, is DAGVTQSPTHLIKTRGQQVTLRCSPISGHKSVSWYQQVLGQGPQFIFQYYEKEERGRGNFPDRFSARQFPNYSSELNVNALLLGDSALYLCASSSDTGYEQYFGPGTRLTVT.

The V gene is TRBV4-2, the J gene TRBJ2-1; no clear D gene. The CDR3 length is 13 residues. Germline values: CDR1 LGHNA, CDR2 YNFKEQ. V lost 4 bases to trimming and J lost 5 bases, with 9 bases between them. The CDR3 protein is CASSPRRNNEQFF. The CDR3 region has the DNA TGTGCCAGCAGCCCCCGGCGGAACAATGAGCAGTTCTTC.

The chain carries TRBV5-4 and TRBJ1-2; 11 bases map to TRBD1. CDR3 length equals 16 residues. Trimming removed 4 bases from V and 5 bases from J; junction bases left unmatched: 10. Per germline, CDR1 SGHNT and CDR2 YYREEE (reference sequence). The DNA for the CDR3 is TGTGCCAGCAGCCCCCGGGACAGGGGGGTTATTTATGGCTACACCTTC. This codes for CASSPRDRGVIYGYTF.

The rearrangement joins TRBV19 to TRBJ2-1; possible D gene TRBD1, 6 bases. This CDR3 spans 11 amino acids. V lost 10 bases to trimming and J lost 5 bases, with 9 bases between them. Germline values: CDR1 LNHDA, CDR2 SQIVND (reference sequence). CDR3 sequence: CATQGNNEQFF. In DNA form, the CDR3 reads TGTGCCACCCAGGGGAACAATGAGCAGTTCTTC.

CDR3 sequence: CASSAGLAGAHDTQYF. Written as DNA, the CDR3 is TGTGCCAGCAGCGCGGGACTAGCGGGGGCTCACGATACGCAGTATTTT. The rearrangement links TRBV9 to TRBJ2-3, with 14 bases aligning to TRBD2. CDR3 length: 16 residues. CDR1 is SGDLS, CDR2 YYNGEE, per germline. Losses at the gene ends were 3 bases for V and 6 bases for J; bases not matched to a gene: 6.

This chain connects TRBV5-1 to TRBJ2-7; D remains ambiguous. The germline V gene encodes CDR1 SGHRS and CDR2 YFSETQ. V was trimmed by 4 bases and J by 3 bases, leaving 14 bases between them. The CDR3 has 14 amino acids. CDR3 DNA: TGCGCCAGCAGCATCAACTCCAACCTCTACGAGCAGTACTTC. Amino acid sequence: CASSINSNLYEQYF.

The CDR3 DNA sequence: TGTGCCAGCAAGCTAGCGGGGGGGCCCTCAGATACGCAGTATTTT. Its protein is CASKLAGGPSDTQYF. This chain uses TRBV5-4 with TRBJ2-3, with 12 bases fitting TRBD2. V lost 6 bases to trimming and J lost 4 bases; unmatched junction nucleotides: 6. Germline CDR1 SGHNT, CDR2 YYREEE (reference sequence). CDR3 length equals 15 residues.

About this clone itself: Germline is not matched at one junction end, which may reflect a read error. The V and J genes are TRBV29-1 and TRBJ1-4; the D is unclear. Looked up from germline, CDR1 is SQVTM and CDR2 is ANQGSEA. This CDR3 has 11 residues. CDR3 loop: CSVGYGEKLFF. The CDR3, as DNA: TGCAGCGTTGGTTATGGAGAAAAGCTGTTTTTT.

J is TRBJ1-2 and V is TRBV6-5, with D perhaps TRBD1 (6 bases). Germline V gene data show CDR1 as MNHEY and CDR2 as SVGAGI. CDR3 length equals 14 residues. Trimming left V 5 bases short and J 2 bases short, with 12 bases between. The CDR3 loop is CASSEFQGNYGYTF. The CDR3 DNA follows: TGTGCCAGCAGTGAATTCCAGGGGAACTATGGCTACACCTTC.

This chain uses TRBV6-6 with TRBJ2-7; TRBD2 aligns across 12 bases. CDR3 size: 16 residues. CDR1 and CDR2 (germline): MNHNY, SVGAGI (reference sequence). After removal of 5 bases from V and 2 bases from J, the junction contained 7 bases not matched to a gene. This chain's CDR3 is CASSRTSGGSPYEQYF. Here the CDR3 DNA reads TGTGCCAGCAGTCGAACTAGCGGGGGGTCCCCCTACGAGCAGTACTTC.

This rearrangement joins TRBV5-5 to TRBJ1-2; D is perhaps TRBD1 (5 bases). CDR1 and CDR2 from the germline V gene are SGHKS and YYEKEE (reference sequence). V dropped 0 bases and J dropped 2 bases, with 11 bases sitting between them. The CDR3 consists of 15 residues. Here the CDR3 reads CASSLAGGGNYGYTF. The DNA of the CDR3 is TGTGCCAGCAGCTTGGCCGGGGGAGGGAACTATGGCTACACCTTC.

In DNA, the CDR3 is TGTGCCAGCAAATCTTCTGAAGGGGATGGCTACACCTTC. Protein: CASKSSEGDGYTF. The chain recombines TRBV2 with TRBJ1-2, with D tentatively TRBD1 (5 bases). Per germline, CDR1 SNHLY and CDR2 FYNNEI. V was clipped by 7 bases and J by 6 bases, with 15 bases between them. This CDR3 has 13 amino acids. Filled out from reference TRBV2 and TRBJ1-2, the complete variable domain reads EPEVTQTPSHQVTQMGQEVILRCVPISNHLYFYWYRQILGQKVEFLVSFYNNEISEKSEIFDDQFSVERPDGSNFTLKIRSTKLEDSAMYFCASKSSEGDGYTFGSGTRLTVV.

This clone was counted once. The chain couples TRBV6-6 to TRBJ2-3; TRBD2 matches 10 bases. Per germline, CDR1 MNHNY and CDR2 SVGAGI (reference sequence). This CDR3 region has 15 residues. The ends lost 8 bases at V and 5 bases at J; junction bases unmatched: 10. The CDR3 nucleotides are TGTGCCAGCGACGGGGAGCGGGGGGGCAGAGATACGCAGTATTTT. Its protein product is CASDGERGGRDTQYF.

The rearrangement uses TRBV9 and TRBJ2-4, with TRBD1 as a possible D gene (5 bases). Germline assignment: CDR1 SGDLS and CDR2 YYNGEE. The CDR3 runs to 15 residues. Trimming cost V 2 bases and J 8 bases, with 17 bases left between them. The CDR3 DNA follows: TGTGCCAGCAGCGTCGGTTACAGGCCTCAGGACATTCAGTACTTC. Translating it yields CASSVGYRPQDIQYF.

The gene calls are TRBV27 and TRBJ1-2; 9 nucleotides match TRBD1. There are 16 residues in the CDR3. The trim removed 2 bases at V and 8 bases at J, leaving 12 bases unmatched. CDR1 MNHEY and CDR2 SMNVEV come from the germline V gene (reference sequence). The CDR3 DNA sequence: TGTGCCAGCAGTTTAAAACAAGGGACAGGGATCGACGGCTACACCTTC. Protein: CASSLKQGTGIDGYTF.

The rearrangement links TRBV13 to TRBJ2-5; D perhaps matches TRBD2 (6 bases). V lost 4 bases and J 5 bases, leaving 14 bases between the germline ends. Germline V CDR1 and CDR2: PRHDT, FYEKMQ (reference sequence). The CDR3 runs to 14 residues. CDR3 nucleotide sequence: TGTGCCAGCAGCTCTGGGGGGTTTGAGGAGACCCAGTACTTC. Translation: CASSSGGFEETQYF.

This sequence joins TRBV6-1 and TRBJ2-4; TRBD1 matches at 8 bases. Germline assignment: CDR1 MNHNS and CDR2 SASEGT. The V gene end was trimmed by 7 bases and the J gene end by 7 bases; junction bases not matched to a gene: 6. This CDR3 contains 13 residues. The CDR3 DNA reads as TGTGCCAGCACAGACAGGGGATTTAACATTCAGTACTTC. The encoded protein is CASTDRGFNIQYF.

The rearrangement joins TRBV18 to TRBJ1-1, with D perhaps matching TRBD1 (6 bases). Germline V gene data show CDR1 as KGHSH and CDR2 as LQKENI. The CDR3 sequence is 15 residues long. V gave up 3 bases and J gave up 2 bases, with 13 bases separating them. In DNA form, the CDR3 reads TGTGCCAGCTCACCCCAGGGGATCGGTAACACTGAAGCTTTCTTT. Translating it yields CASSPQGIGNTEAFF.

The chain couples TRBV4-1 to TRBJ1-6, with no clear D. The CDR3 is 16 residues long. Trimming shortened V by 3 bases and J by 5 bases, and 14 bases separated the two germline ends. CDR1 is MGHRA, CDR2 YSYEKL, per germline. The CDR3 DNA follows: TGCGCCAGCAGCCACGGACTATGGTCTGATAATTCACCCCTCCACTTT. It is translated as CASSHGLWSDNSPLHF.

This sequence joins TRBV2 and TRBJ2-7; D gene uncertain. This CDR3 region has 13 residues. V lost 5 bases and J lost 7, with 15 bases in between. The germline V gene encodes CDR1 SNHLY and CDR2 FYNNEI. CDR3 DNA sequence: TGTGCCAGCAGTTGGAACCAACCGCGGGAGCAGTACTTC. Its protein product is CASSWNQPREQYF.

The chain links TRBV19 to TRBJ2-1; 7 bases are a match to TRBD1. This CDR3 spans 16 amino acids. The germline V gene encodes CDR1 LNHDA and CDR2 SQIVND (reference sequence). The junction had 12 bases not matched to a gene; V was cut back by 10 bases and J by 0 bases. The chain's CDR3 is CATGQPFQSSYNEQFF. In DNA, the CDR3 is TGTGCCACGGGACAGCCCTTTCAGAGCTCCTACAATGAGCAGTTCTTC.

The chain joins TRBV5-1 to TRBJ2-1; D possibly corresponds to TRBD2 (7 bases). Germline-derived CDR1 and CDR2 are SGHRS and YFSETQ. V was pared by 0 bases and J by 0 bases, with 16 bases between. This CDR3 comprises 18 residues. The CDR3 is CASSLEGGGASSYNEQFF. CDR3 nucleotide sequence: TGCGCCAGCAGCTTGGAAGGCGGGGGCGCTAGCTCCTACAATGAGCAGTTCTTC.

The rearrangement joins TRBV18 to TRBJ2-7, with no clear D. Germline-derived CDR1 and CDR2 are KGHSH and LQKENI. The ends were cut back, 3 bases at V and 4 bases at J, with 10 bases in the middle. This CDR3 is built from 13 residues. The CDR3 here is CASSPSSVYEQYF. The DNA of the CDR3 is TGTGCCAGCTCACCGAGTTCGGTGTACGAGCAGTACTTC.

This chain uses TRBV29-1 with TRBJ2-2, with D perhaps matching TRBD2 (5 bases). The CDR3 sequence is 13 residues long. Trimming cost V 5 bases and J 2 bases, with 9 bases left between them. Germline V lookup: CDR1 SQVTM, CDR2 ANQGSEA. This CDR3 reads CSVLGANTGELFF. In DNA, the CDR3 is TGCAGCGTTCTGGGAGCCAACACCGGGGAGCTGTTTTTT.

This clone has a single count. The rearrangement uses TRBV7-7 and TRBJ2-1; TRBD2 might be the D (5 bases). The germline V gene has CDR1 SSHAT and CDR2 FNYEAQ (reference sequence). The CDR3 length is 14 residues. V lost 3 bases to trimming and J lost 9 bases, with 15 bases between them. For the CDR3, the DNA is TGTGCCAGCAGCTTTAAGCCCCGAGAGGGTGAGCAGTTCTTC. Translating gives CASSFKPREGEQFF.